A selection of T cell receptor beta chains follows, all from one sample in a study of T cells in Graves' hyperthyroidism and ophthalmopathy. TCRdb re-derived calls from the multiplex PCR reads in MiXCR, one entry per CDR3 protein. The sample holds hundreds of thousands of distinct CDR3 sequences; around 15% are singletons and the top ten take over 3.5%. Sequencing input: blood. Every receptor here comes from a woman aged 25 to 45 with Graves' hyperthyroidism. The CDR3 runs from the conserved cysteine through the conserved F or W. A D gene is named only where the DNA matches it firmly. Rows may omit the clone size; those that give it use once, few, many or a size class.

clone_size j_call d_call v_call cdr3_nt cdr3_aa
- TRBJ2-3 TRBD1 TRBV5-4 TGTGCCAGCAGCCGGGGACCGACTCAGGGGGTAACAGATACGCAGTATTTT CASSRGPTQGVTDTQYF
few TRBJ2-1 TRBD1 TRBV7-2 TGTGCCAGCAGCGCCCGGACAGGGGGTGGCAATGAGCAGTTCTTC CASSARTGGGNEQFF
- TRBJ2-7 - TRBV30 TGTGCCTGTTATGGGGAAGTGGGCGAGCAGTACTTC CACYGEVGEQYF
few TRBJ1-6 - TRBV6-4 TGTGCCAGCAGTTTTAACGGTGGGGGTAATTCACCCCTCCACTTT CASSFNGGGNSPLHF
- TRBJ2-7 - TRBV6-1 TGTGCCAGCAGTGAAGAAGGACTTTTCAGCTCCTACGAGCAGTACTTC CASSEEGLFSSYEQYF
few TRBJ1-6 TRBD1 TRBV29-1 TGCAGCGTTGCAGGGGACAGGAGGAATTCACCCCTCCACTTT CSVAGDRRNSPLHF
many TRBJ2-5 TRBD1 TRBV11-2 TGTGCCAGCAGCCCCATCAGGGGGCCGGAGACCCAGTACTTC CASSPIRGPETQYF
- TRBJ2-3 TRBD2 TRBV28 TGTGCCAGCAGTTTGATTAGCGGGACGACAGATACGCAGTATTTT CASSLISGTTDTQYF
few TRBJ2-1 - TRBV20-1 TGCAGTGCTAGAGATCTTGCAAGGTCCTACAATGAGCAGTTCTTC CSARDLARSYNEQFF
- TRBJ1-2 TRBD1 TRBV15 TGTGCCACCAGCCCAGAGAGACAGGGGTCTGGCTACACCTTC CATSPERQGSGYTF
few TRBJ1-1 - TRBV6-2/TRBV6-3 TGTGCCAGCACCGAGACAGAGCCGGAGGACACTGAAGCTTTCTTT CASTETEPEDTEAFF
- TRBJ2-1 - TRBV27 TGTGCCAGCAGTTTACTGGGAACCAATGAGCAGTTCTTC CASSLLGTNEQFF
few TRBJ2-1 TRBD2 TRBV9 TGTGCCACCTTCCTGGGGAGTCTAGCGGTCAATGAGCAGTTCTTC CATFLGSLAVNEQFF
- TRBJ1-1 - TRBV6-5 TGTGCCAGCAGTTCCAGGGTAGGAGCTGAAGCTTTCTTT CASSSRVGAEAFF
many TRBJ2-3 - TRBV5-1 TGCGCCAGCAGCTTGGATCGGGGAGTGCCAGATACGCAGTATTTT CASSLDRGVPDTQYF
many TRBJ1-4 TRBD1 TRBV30 TGTGCCTGGAAAGGGACAGGGTTTCAGAAACTGTTTTTT CAWKGTGFQKLFF
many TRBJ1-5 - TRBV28 TGTGCCAGCAGTTCCCCACAGGGTGACAATCAGCCCCAGCATTTT CASSSPQGDNQPQHF
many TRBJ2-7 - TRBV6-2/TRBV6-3 TGTGCCAGCAGTAATCAGGCGGCCTACGAGCAGTACTTC CASSNQAAYEQYF
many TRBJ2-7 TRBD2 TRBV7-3 TGTGCCAGCAGCCCCGGGGGGACGGTTTCCTACGAGCAGTACTTC CASSPGGTVSYEQYF
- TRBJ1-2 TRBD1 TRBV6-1 TGTGCCAGCACCGTGCGGACAGGGGATAGCTACACCTTC CASTVRTGDSYTF
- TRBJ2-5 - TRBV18 TGTGCCAGCTCACCAGCTAGCTTGGAGACCCAGTACTTC CASSPASLETQYF
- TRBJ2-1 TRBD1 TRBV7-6 TGTGCCAGCAGCCCAGGACAGGGGGTGGGGAATGAGCAGTTCTTC CASSPGQGVGNEQFF
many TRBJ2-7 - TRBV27 TGTGCCAGCAGTTTACGTCTAGCGTCCTACGAGCAGTACTTC CASSLRLASYEQYF
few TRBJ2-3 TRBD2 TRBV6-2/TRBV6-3 TGTGCCATCCGGGGGGGCACAGATACGCAGTATTTT CAIRGGTDTQYF
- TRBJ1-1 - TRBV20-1 TGCAGAGCCAAAAGGTGGACTGAAGCTTTCTTT CRAKRWTEAFF
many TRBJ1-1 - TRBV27 TGTGCCAGCAGTTTATCGATGGCAGGGGCACGGAAGGCTGAAGCTTTCTTT CASSLSMAGARKAEAFF
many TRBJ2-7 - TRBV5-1 TGCGCCAGCAAGATAGGGCAGGGATATGAATCCTACGAGCAGTACTTC CASKIGQGYESYEQYF
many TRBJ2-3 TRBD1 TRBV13 TGTGCCAGCAGCCCCGGACAGGGGGCGGCAGCAGATACGCAGTATTTT CASSPGQGAAADTQYF
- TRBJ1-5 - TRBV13 TGTGCCAGCAGCTTAGGGGGGACCCAGGGTTCCCCTAATCAGCCCCAGCATTTT CASSLGGTQGSPNQPQHF
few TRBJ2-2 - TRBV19 TGTGCCAGTAGTATACGACAGGGAGGCACCGGGGAGCTGTTTTTT CASSIRQGGTGELFF
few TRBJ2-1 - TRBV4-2 TGTGCCAGCAGCCAAGAGGAGGGCAGGAACAATGAGCAGTTCTTC CASSQEEGRNNEQFF
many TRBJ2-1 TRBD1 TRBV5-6 TGTGCCAGCAGCAAACCGGGACAGGGCTACAATGAGCAGTTCTTC CASSKPGQGYNEQFF
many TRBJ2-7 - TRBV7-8 TGTGCCAGCAGCTTAGTTAAAGGGAACGAGCAGTACTTC CASSLVKGNEQYF
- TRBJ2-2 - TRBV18 TGTGCCAGCTCACCACGAACAGAGAACACCGGGGAGCTGTTTTTT CASSPRTENTGELFF
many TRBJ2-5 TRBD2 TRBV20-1 TGCAGTGCTAGAGTGGGGACTAGCGGCCAAGAGACCCAGTACTTC CSARVGTSGQETQYF
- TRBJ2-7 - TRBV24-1 TGTGCCACCAGTGATGGGGAATGGGGGGCAGACGAGCAGTACTTC CATSDGEWGADEQYF
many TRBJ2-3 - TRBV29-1 TGCAGCGTGAGGGCCTCTACAGGGACCGATACGCAGTATTTT CSVRASTGTDTQYF
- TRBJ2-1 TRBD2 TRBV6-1 TGTGCCAGCCAGACTGATGGCGGGAGGGGGAATGAGCAGTTCTTC CASQTDGGRGNEQFF
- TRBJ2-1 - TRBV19 TGTGCCAGTAGTAATGGCGGGCCGAGCTCCTACAATGAGCAGTTCTTC CASSNGGPSSYNEQFF
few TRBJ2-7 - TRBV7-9 TGTGCCAGCAGCTTGCAGGTTGACCACGAGCAGTACTTC CASSLQVDHEQYF
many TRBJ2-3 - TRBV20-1 TGCAGTGCTAGAGTTCGAGGGAGAGGGACAGATACGCAGTATTTT CSARVRGRGTDTQYF
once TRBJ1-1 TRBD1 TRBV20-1 TGCAGTACCCGAAGGGACAGGATGAACACTGAAGCTTTCTTT CSTRRDRMNTEAFF
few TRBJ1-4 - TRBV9 TGTGCCAGCAGCGTAGCTACTGGGGACGGCGAGAATGAAAAACTGTTTTTT CASSVATGDGENEKLFF
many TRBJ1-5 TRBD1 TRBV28 TGTGCCAGCAGCGAGACCGGGACAGGGGGATGGAGCAATCAGCCCCAGCATTTT CASSETGTGGWSNQPQHF
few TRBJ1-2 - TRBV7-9 TGTGCCAGCAGTTCAGCCCCTGGGGGTGCTAACTATGGCTACACCTTC CASSSAPGGANYGYTF
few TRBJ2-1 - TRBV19 TGTGCCAGTAGTAACGGGGGAGTTTACAATGAGCAGTTCTTC CASSNGGVYNEQFF
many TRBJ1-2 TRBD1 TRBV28 TGTGCCAGCAGTTTGAACAGGGGGGGCTACACCTTC CASSLNRGGYTF
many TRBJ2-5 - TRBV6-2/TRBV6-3 TGTGCCAGCAGTTGGTTTACGAGGGAGACCCAGTACTTC CASSWFTRETQYF
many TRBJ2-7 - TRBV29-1 TGCAGCGTACTACTAGTGAACGAGCAGTACTTC CSVLLVNEQYF
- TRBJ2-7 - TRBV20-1 TGCAGTGCGGCCGACCTTGGCTACGAGCAGTACTTC CSAADLGYEQYF
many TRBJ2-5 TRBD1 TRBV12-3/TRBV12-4 TGTGCCAGCAGTCCCACAGGGGAACAAGAGACCCAGTACTTC CASSPTGEQETQYF
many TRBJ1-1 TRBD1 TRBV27 TGTGCCAGCAGTCCTTCGGACAGGGGGCTTGACATGAACACTGAAGCTTTCTTT CASSPSDRGLDMNTEAFF
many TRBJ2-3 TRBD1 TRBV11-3 TGTGCCAGCAGCTTAGATCAGGGGGCCACAGATACGCAGTATTTT CASSLDQGATDTQYF
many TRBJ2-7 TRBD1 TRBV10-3 TGTGCCATAGGGACAGGGGAGGGCGAGCAGTACTTC CAIGTGEGEQYF
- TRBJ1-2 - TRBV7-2 TGTGCCAGCCGCTTGGGGCCAGCGGTCGAGGGCTACACCTTC CASRLGPAVEGYTF